The 8 T cell receptor beta chains below were found in one sample sequenced in a study of blood T cell repertoires in COVID-19. Assay: immunoSEQ multiplex PCR; the TCRdb copy retains only in-frame clones and omits some. There are 200,000 to 250,000 clones in the sample; about nine tenths occur only once, and 6.2% lies in the top ten. The sequenced sample was peripheral blood. These receptors were taken from a man in his sixties with acute or convalescent COVID-19.

The chain joins TRBV30 to TRBJ2-7; 14 nucleotides align to TRBD2. The CDR3 sequence is 15 residues long. Trimming took 8 bases from V and 6 from J; bases not matched to a gene: 12. CDR1 and CDR2 from the germline V gene are GTSNPN and SVGIG (reference sequence). CDR3 amino acids: CAGKTTGLAGVEQYF. CDR3 DNA sequence: TGTGCCGGAAAGACAACGGGACTAGCGGGAGTCGAGCAGTACTTC. Based on the CDR3 plus reference TRBV30 and TRBJ2-7, the full variable domain is SQTIHQWPATLVQPVGSPLSLECTVEGTSNPNLYWYRQAAGRGLQLLFYSVGIGQISSEVPQNLSASRPQDRQFILSSKKLLLSDSGFYLCAGKTTGLAGVEQYFGPGTRLTVT.

This clone was picked up one time. The V gene is TRBV2, the J gene TRBJ2-3; the match to TRBD2 covers 8 bases. J was trimmed by 5 bases and V by 6 bases; bases with no gene match: 4. Germline V gives CDR1 SNHLY, CDR2 FYNNEI. The CDR3 totals 13 residues. CDR3 in amino acids: CASRASGGDTQYF. In DNA form, the CDR3 reads TGTGCCAGCAGGGCCAGCGGGGGAGATACGCAGTATTTT.

V usage is TRBV6-6 and J usage is TRBJ2-2; 12 nucleotides match TRBD1. V shed 2 bases, J shed 5 bases, and the junction held 3 bases outside the gene matches. Germline CDR1 and CDR2: MNHNY and SVGAGI (reference sequence). This CDR3 has 16 residues. The DNA of the CDR3 is TGTGCCAGCAGTTACGGGGGACAGGGGGCGACCGGGGAGCTGTTTTTT. Translation gives CASSYGGQGATGELFF.

DNA for the CDR3: TGTGCCAGCAGCTTAGAAATAGGGAGCTATGGCTACACCTTC. Encoded protein: CASSLEIGSYGYTF. The J gene is TRBJ1-2, the V gene TRBV11-2; D unclear. Trimming removed 0 bases at V and 4 bases at J, with 9 bases between. The CDR3 loop spans 14 amino acids. The germline CDR1 and CDR2 sequences are SGHAT and FQNNGV. The full variable domain, in which reference TRBV11-2 and TRBJ1-2 provide the parts outside the CDR3, is EAGVAQSPRYKIIEKRQSVAFWCNPISGHATLYWYQQILGQGPKLLIQFQNNGVVDDSQLPKDRFSAERLKGVDSTLKIQPAKLEDSAVYLCASSLEIGSYGYTFGSGTRLTVV.

With respect to this clone: Additional DNA sequences in this sample encode the identical CDR3. The chain combines TRBV30 with TRBJ1-5, with 8 bases lining up with TRBD1. Germline assignment: CDR1 GTSNPN and CDR2 SVGIG (reference sequence). Germline trimming cut 4 bases from V and 7 bases from J; bases unmatched to any gene: 6. The CDR3 length is 13 residues. The CDR3 here is CAWTGQGGQPQHF. The CDR3 DNA reads TGTGCCTGGACCGGACAGGGCGGGCAGCCCCAGCATTTT.

The chain combines TRBV30 with TRBJ2-7; maybe TRBD2 (6 bases). Between the trimmed V and J ends, which lost 2 bases and 9 bases, there was a span of 17 bases. This CDR3 has 13 amino acids. Germline V gene sequence: CDR1 GTSNPN, CDR2 SVGIG (reference sequence). This chain's CDR3 is CAWSPSTSPGQYF. Written as DNA, the CDR3 is TGTGCCTGGAGTCCTTCGACTAGTCCGGGGCAGTACTTC. Combining the CDR3 with reference TRBV30 and TRBJ2-7 gives the whole variable domain SQTIHQWPATLVQPVGSPLSLECTVEGTSNPNLYWYRQAAGRGLQLLFYSVGIGQISSEVPQNLSASRPQDRQFILSSKKLLLSDSGFYLCAWSPSTSPGQYFGPGTRLTVT.

V usage is TRBV30 and J usage is TRBJ2-3; TRBD2 aligns across 11 bases. The CDR3 covers 16 residues. Germline CDR1 GTSNPN, CDR2 SVGIG (reference sequence). V lost 3 bases, J lost 5 bases, and 10 bases stayed unmatched. The chain's CDR3 is CAWSPSWGLAVDTQYF. CDR3 bases: TGTGCCTGGAGCCCCTCCTGGGGACTAGCGGTAGATACGCAGTATTTT.

V and J are TRBV5-6 and TRBJ2-5; D unresolved. Trimming removed 5 bases from V and 7 bases from J, with 9 bases in between. The CDR3 loop spans 11 amino acids. Germline lookup yields CDR1 SGHDT and CDR2 YYEEEE. The CDR3 DNA sequence: TGTGCCAGCAGACTGTCTGGGACCCAGTACTTC. Protein sequence: CASRLSGTQYF. Complete variable domain (other parts from reference TRBV5-6 and TRBJ2-5): DAGVTQSPTHLIKTRGQQVTLRCSPKSGHDTVSWYQQALGQGPQFIFQYYEEEERQRGNFPDRFSGHQFPNYSSELNVNALLLGDSALYLCASRLSGTQYFGPGTRLLVL.